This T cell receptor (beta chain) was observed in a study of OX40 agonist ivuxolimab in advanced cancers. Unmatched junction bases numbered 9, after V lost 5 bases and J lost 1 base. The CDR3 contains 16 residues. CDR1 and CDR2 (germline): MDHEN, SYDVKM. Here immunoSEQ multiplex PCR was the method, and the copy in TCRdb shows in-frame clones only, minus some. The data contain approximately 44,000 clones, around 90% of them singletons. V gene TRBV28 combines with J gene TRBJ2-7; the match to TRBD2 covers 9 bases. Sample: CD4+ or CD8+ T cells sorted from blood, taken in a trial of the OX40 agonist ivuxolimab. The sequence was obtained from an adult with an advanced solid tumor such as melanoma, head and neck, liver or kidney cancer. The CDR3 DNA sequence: TGTGCCAGCAGTCCCCTACGCGGGAGGGATTCCTACGAGCAGTACTTC. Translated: CASSPLRGRDSYEQYF.